The 19 T cell receptor beta chains below come from one sample, sequenced in a study of blood T cells in healthy people across ages. Primed by a sample-barcoded 5' primer and a J-beta primer mix, a second PCR proceeded for 7 to 11 cycles. TCRdb used MiXCR to reprocess the 5' RACE reads, holding one entry per CDR3 protein. The table shows 600,000 or so distinct CDR3 sequences, with 40% to 55% occurring only once. What was sequenced was blood. Every receptor here comes from a man aged 80 or over in good health.

Comment on this clonotype: The junction differs from germline at one of its ends, possibly a read error. This chain joins TRBV27 and TRBJ2-1; D gene unclear. The CDR3 is 15 amino acids. Germline CDR1 reads MNHEY; CDR2 reads SMNVEV (reference sequence). The CDR3 is CASSLTCVSYNEKFF. The DNA of the CDR3 is TGTGCCAGCAGTTTAACGTGCGTCTCCTACAATGAGAAGTTCTTC.

V is TRBV7-2 and J is TRBJ1-5; 12 bases are shared with TRBD1. Unmatched junction bases numbered 5, after V lost 1 base and J lost 7 bases. In germline, CDR1 is SGHTA, CDR2 FQGNSA. The CDR3 runs to 16 residues. CDR3 in DNA: TGTGCCAGCAGCTTAGTGGGACAGGGGGCAGGGCAGCCCCAGCATTTT. Its protein product is CASSLVGQGAGQPQHF.

The rearrangement links TRBV2 to TRBJ2-2; weak D call: TRBD2 (5 bases). The V and J ends lost 8 bases and 4 bases respectively, with 11 bases between them. The CDR3 is 13 amino acids. Germline CDR1 and CDR2: SNHLY and FYNNEI. In DNA form, the CDR3 reads TGTGCCAGCTCCGGGGATACCACCGGGGAGCTGTTTTTT. The encoded protein is CASSGDTTGELFF.

This rearrangement joins TRBV7-2 to TRBJ2-5, with D hard to call. The V gene lost 0 bases and the J gene lost 2 bases, with 10 bases spanning the gap. CDR1 SGHTA and CDR2 FQGNSA come from the germline V gene. The CDR3 has 15 residues. The chain's CDR3 is CASSLATTFQETQYF. The DNA for the CDR3 is TGTGCCAGCAGCTTAGCCACAACCTTTCAAGAGACCCAGTACTTC.

The chain combines TRBV5-1 with TRBJ2-1; TRBD2 matches 9 bases. Germline lookup yields CDR1 SGHRS and CDR2 YFSETQ. J was trimmed by 4 bases and V by 4 bases; bases with no gene match: 6. There are 15 residues in the CDR3. The CDR3 region is CASSTPTSGYNEQFF. The DNA of the CDR3 is TGCGCCAGCAGCACCCCGACTAGCGGATACAATGAGCAGTTCTTC. Full variable domain (remainder filled in from reference TRBV5-1 and TRBJ2-1): KAGVTQTPRYLIKTRGQQVTLSCSPISGHRSVSWYQQTPGQGLQFLFEYFSETQRNKGNFPGRFSGRQFSNSRSEMNVSTLELGDSALYLCASSTPTSGYNEQFFGPGTRLTVL.

The chain couples TRBV5-1 to TRBJ2-1; D is unresolved. Trimming took off 4 bases at V and 4 bases at J, with 6 bases between the two ends. The CDR3 totals 12 residues. Germline CDR1 reads SGHRS; CDR2 reads YFSETQ. The CDR3 sequence: CASSIGYNEQFF. CDR3 nucleotide sequence: TGCGCCAGCAGCATCGGATACAATGAGCAGTTCTTC.

This clonotype was counted ten times or more. This chain links TRBV6-5 with TRBJ2-3, with 7 bases identical to TRBD1. V was pared by 9 bases and J by 10 bases, with 22 bases of the junction left unmatched. CDR3 length: 16 amino acids. Germline CDR1 and CDR2: MNHEY and SVGAGI. CDR3 in DNA: TGTGCCAGGACACAGATAGGGGGCAGGAGCTTGAAGCCGCAGTATTTT. Encoded protein: CARTQIGGRSLKPQYF.

The rearrangement joins TRBV5-6 to TRBJ1-2; 10 bases map to TRBD1. The CDR3 is 15 residues long. Germline V gene sequence: CDR1 SGHDT, CDR2 YYEEEE. The V segment lost 1 base and the J segment 6 bases; nucleotides outside the gene matches: 6. The CDR3 loop is CASSLMDRGLNGYTF. CDR3 nucleotides: TGTGCCAGCAGCTTGATGGACAGGGGGTTGAATGGCTACACCTTC. Using reference TRBV5-6 and TRBJ1-2 for the parts outside the CDR3, the full variable domain is DAGVTQSPTHLIKTRGQQVTLRCSPKSGHDTVSWYQQALGQGPQFIFQYYEEEERQRGNFPDRFSGHQFPNYSSELNVNALLLGDSALYLCASSLMDRGLNGYTFGSGTRLTVV.

The chain uses TRBV20-1 and TRBJ2-7, with a weak D call TRBD1 (6 bases). This CDR3 comprises 15 residues. Trimming cost V 5 bases and J 0 bases, with 17 bases left between them. The germline CDR1 and CDR2 sequences are DFQATT and SNEGSKA (reference sequence). CDR3 protein: CSAGRSRGSSYEQYF. For the CDR3, the DNA is TGCAGTGCTGGCAGGTCCAGGGGAAGCTCCTACGAGCAGTACTTC.

This clonotype was detected ten times or more. DNA of the CDR3: TGTGCCAGCAGCCCCCAGGGGGGAAGGCAGCCCCAGCATTTT. It translates to CASSPQGGRQPQHF. The genes are TRBV6-5 and TRBJ1-5; 7 nucleotides match TRBD1. The CDR3 length is 14 residues. Germline values: CDR1 MNHEY, CDR2 SVGAGI. Trimming removed 6 bases from V and 7 bases from J; junction bases left unmatched: 9.

The rearrangement uses TRBV7-2 and TRBJ2-7, with 7 bases aligning to TRBD1. Germline-derived CDR1 and CDR2 are SGHTA and FQGNSA. The junction had 9 bases not matched to a gene; V was cut back by 2 bases and J by 5 bases. The CDR3 has 15 amino acids. The CDR3 here is CASSLSGRGIDEQYF. As DNA, the CDR3 is TGTGCCAGCAGCTTATCCGGCAGGGGGATTGACGAGCAGTACTTC.

Comment on this clonotype: A much more abundant neighbour one base away suggests this may be a read error. The V and J genes are TRBV12-3 or TRBV12-4 and TRBJ2-6; no reliable D call. The CDR3 consists of 14 residues. Trimming took off 6 bases at V and 0 bases at J, with 6 bases between the two ends. CDR3 bases: TGTGCCAGCAGGCCCAGCTCTGGGGCCAACGTCCTGACTTTC. Its translation is CASRPSSGANVLTF.

As for this clonotype: Possible read error: a much larger clone is one base away. The chain uses TRBV28 and TRBJ2-5; possible D gene TRBD2, 5 bases. V shed 5 bases and J shed 4 bases, with 14 bases lying between them. Germline lookup yields CDR1 MDHEN and CDR2 SYDVKM. The CDR3 is 14 residues long. Written as DNA, the CDR3 is TGTGCCAGCAGTCCCCCAGGACGGGGAGAGACCCAGTACTTC. The encoded protein is CASSPPGRGETQYF.

The rearrangement joins TRBV7-9 to TRBJ2-5; tentative D call: TRBD2 (5 bases). Deletions cut 6 bases from V and 5 bases from J, with 19 bases between. Looked up from germline, CDR1 is SEHNR and CDR2 is FQNEAQ (reference sequence). The CDR3 is 15 residues long. The CDR3 loop reads CASSSYTRGEETQYF. In DNA form, the CDR3 reads TGTGCCAGCAGTTCATATACTCGGGGTGAGGAGACCCAGTACTTC. The full variable domain, completed using reference TRBV7-9 and TRBJ2-5, is DTGVSQNPRHKITKRGQNVTFRCDPISEHNRLYWYRQTLGQGPEFLTYFQNEAQLEKSRLLSDRFSAERPKGSFSTLEIQRTEQGDSAMYLCASSSYTRGEETQYFGPGTRLLVL.

The chain recombines TRBV6-6 with TRBJ1-5; D is unclear. The germline CDR1 and CDR2 sequences are MNHNY and SVGAGI (reference sequence). V gave up 0 bases and J gave up 2 bases, with 8 bases separating them. This CDR3 region has 15 residues. The CDR3 nucleotides read TGTGCCAGCAGTTACTCGTGGGGAGGCAATCAGCCCCAGCATTTT. Its translation: CASSYSWGGNQPQHF.

This clonotype came up a few times. The J gene is TRBJ1-1, the V gene TRBV29-1; no firm D call. Germline V gene sequence: CDR1 SQVTM, CDR2 ANQGSEA. V was cut by 6 bases and J by 1 base, with 9 bases left in between. This CDR3 has 12 amino acids. CDR3 bases: TGCAGCGTGGACTCCGGGAACACTGAAGCTTTCTTT. This sequence encodes CSVDSGNTEAFF.

The V and J genes are TRBV6-4 and TRBJ1-4; no reliable D call. V lost 2 bases, J lost 7 bases, and 8 bases lay in between. CDR3 length: 13 residues. The V gene's germline CDR1 is MRHNA and CDR2 SNTAGT. CDR3 DNA sequence: TGTGCCAGCAGTGACAGGGAGGGTGAAAAACTGTTTTTT. Protein: CASSDREGEKLFF.

This clonotype showed up just a few times. The V gene is TRBV29-1, the J gene TRBJ2-7; TRBD2 matches at 10 bases. Germline assignment: CDR1 SQVTM and CDR2 ANQGSEA. The CDR3 totals 14 residues. The J segment lost 3 bases and the V segment lost 5 bases, leaving 7 bases of the junction unmatched. CDR3 amino acids: CSVRFASGSYEQYF. The DNA of the CDR3 is TGCAGCGTTAGGTTCGCTAGCGGGAGCTACGAGCAGTACTTC.

The V call is TRBV9, the J call TRBJ2-1, with D possibly matching TRBD1 (6 bases). CDR1 and CDR2 from the germline V gene are SGDLS and YYNGEE. The V end was cut by 4 bases, the J end by 10 bases, with 15 bases between. The CDR3 sequence is 13 residues long. DNA of the CDR3: TGTGCCAGCAGCTCCTCGACAGGTTGGGAGCAGTTCTTC. It yields the protein CASSSSTGWEQFF.